The present TCR beta chain was sequenced within a study of blood T cells in healthy people across ages. Next came a second PCR, run for about 6 to 11 cycles, which used a sample-barcoded 5' primer along with a J-beta primer mix. TCRdb redid the calling of the 5' RACE reads with MiXCR, one entry per CDR3 protein. The sample yields about 1.5 million distinct CDR3 sequences, 35% to 45% seen once. From germline, CDR1 is SGHTA and CDR2 FQGNSA. This CDR3 has 15 amino acids. Between the trimmed V and J ends, which lost 2 bases and 10 bases, there was a span of 15 bases. The clonotype was recovered from a woman aged 18-29 years in good health. The chain joins TRBV7-2 to TRBJ1-6, with a possible D match to TRBD1 (5 bases). The sample was blood. The CDR3 DNA sequence: TGTGCCAGCAGCTTATTAAGCAGGGTCCAGTCACCCCTCCACTTT. The encoded protein is CASSLLSRVQSPLHF.